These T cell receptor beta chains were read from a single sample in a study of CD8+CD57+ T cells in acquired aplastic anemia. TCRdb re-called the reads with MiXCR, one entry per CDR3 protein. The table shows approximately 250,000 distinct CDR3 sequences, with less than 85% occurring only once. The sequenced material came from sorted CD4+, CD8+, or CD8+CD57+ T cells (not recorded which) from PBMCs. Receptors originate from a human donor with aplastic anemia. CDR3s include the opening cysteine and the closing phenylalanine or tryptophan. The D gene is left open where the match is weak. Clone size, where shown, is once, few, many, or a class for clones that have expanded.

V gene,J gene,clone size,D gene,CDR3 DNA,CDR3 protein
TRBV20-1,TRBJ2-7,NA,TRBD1,TGCAGTGCTAGTAAATCGGGACAGGGTGCCTACGAGCAGTACTTC,CSASKSGQGAYEQYF
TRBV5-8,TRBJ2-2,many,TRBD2,TGTGCCAGCAGCCTGACTAGCGGGACCAACACCGGGGAGCTGTTTTTT,CASSLTSGTNTGELFF
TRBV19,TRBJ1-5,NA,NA,TGTGCCAGTAGTATCACTAGCGGGATTACTCAGCAGTTCTTCTTT,CASSITSGITQQFFF
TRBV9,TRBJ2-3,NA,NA,TGTGCCAGCGGGGTCGGGGGCAAAGAGCCGCAGTATTTT,CASGVGGKEPQYF
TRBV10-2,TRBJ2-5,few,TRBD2,TGCGCCACCCAGACTAGCGGTTCTCAGACCCAGTACTTC,CATQTSGSQTQYF
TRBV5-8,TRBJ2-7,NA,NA,TGTGCCATCATTCGGGCTAACGAGCAGTACTTC,CAIIRANEQYF
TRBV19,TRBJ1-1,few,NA,TGTGCCAGTAGTAAGGGACGGTCGAACACTGAAGCTTTCTTT,CASSKGRSNTEAFF
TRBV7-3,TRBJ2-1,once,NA,TGTGCCAGCAGCTTTAAAGGGACTTGGGGAGGCACCGAGCAGTTCTTC,CASSFKGTWGGTEQFF
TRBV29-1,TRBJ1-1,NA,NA,TGCAGCGTTGAAGATCGTAGATTTCTGAACACTGAAGCTTTCTTT,CSVEDRRFLNTEAFF
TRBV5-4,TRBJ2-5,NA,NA,TGTGCCAGCAGCAGTGCTAGCGAGCAAGAGACCCAGTACTTC,CASSSASEQETQYF
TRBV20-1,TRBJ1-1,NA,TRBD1,TGCAGTGCCACACAGGGGACGGTCACTGAAGCTTTCTTT,CSATQGTVTEAFF
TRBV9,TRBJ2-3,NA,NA,TGTGCCAGCAGCGGCGTGACGGGCGGAATAGATACGCAGTATTTT,CASSGVTGGIDTQYF
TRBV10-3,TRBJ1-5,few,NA,TGTGCCATCAGTGAGGGGCAGGGTCAGCCCCAGCATTTT,CAISEGQGQPQHF
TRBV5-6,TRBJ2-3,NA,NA,TGTGCCAGCAGCTTCTGGGACGGGGGCACAGATACGCAGTATTTT,CASSFWDGGTDTQYF
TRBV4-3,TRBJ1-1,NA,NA,TGCGCCAGCAGTGACAAGAAAACAGGGAACACTGAAGCCTTCTTT,CASSDKKTGNTEAFF
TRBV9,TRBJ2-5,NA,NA,TGTGCCAGCAGCGGGGGGTCAAGTAAACAGTCCCATGACTTC,CASSGGSSKQSHDF
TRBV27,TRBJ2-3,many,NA,TGTGCCAGCAGTTTTAGAGTTGAGACTCAGGCAGATACGCAGTATTTT,CASSFRVETQADTQYF
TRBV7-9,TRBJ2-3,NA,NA,TGTGCCAGCAGCTCCTCAGATACTCAGTATTCTGGCCCATTT,CASSSSDTQYSGPF
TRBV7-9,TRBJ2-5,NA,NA,TGTGCCAGCAGCTTAGCGGGTAGCTACGGGGCCTTC,CASSLAGSYGAF
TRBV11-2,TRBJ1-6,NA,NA,TGTGCCAGCAGCTTTACTAGCGGAGTTTCACCCCTCCACTTT,CASSFTSGVSPLHF
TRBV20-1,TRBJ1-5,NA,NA,TGCAGTGCTTCACAGGGCGGCAATCAGCCCCAGCATTTT,CSASQGGNQPQHF
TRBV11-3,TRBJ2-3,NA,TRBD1,TGTGCCAGCAGCTCAATCGACAGGGCATACACAGATACGCAGTATTTT,CASSSIDRAYTDTQYF
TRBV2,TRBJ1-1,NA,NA,TGTGCCAGCAGCTTAGATCTGACAGGTAAGCCTGAAGCTTTCTTT,CASSLDLTGKPEAFF
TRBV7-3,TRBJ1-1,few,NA,TGTGCCAGCAGCAAACGAAGGAACACTGAAGCTTTCTTT,CASSKRRNTEAFF
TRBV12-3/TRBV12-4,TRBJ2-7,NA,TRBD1,TGTGCCAGCAGTTCCCTAGGGACAGGGGGGGAGCAGTACTTC,CASSSLGTGGEQYF
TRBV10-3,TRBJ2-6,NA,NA,TGTGCCATCAGTTGGTGCCCTGGGGCCAACGTCCTGACTTTC,CAISWCPGANVLTF
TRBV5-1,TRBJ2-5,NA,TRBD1,TGCGCCAGCAGCACCGACAGGGTTGAAGAGACCCAGTACTTC,CASSTDRVEETQYF
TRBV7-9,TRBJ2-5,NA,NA,TGTGCCACCAGCTTTGAGTCAGACCAAGAGACCCAGTCCTTC,CATSFESDQETQSF
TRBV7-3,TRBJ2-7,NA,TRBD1,TGTGCCACCAGCGTGAGGGGGCGCGCCGACGAGGAGTACTTC,CATSVRGRADEEYF
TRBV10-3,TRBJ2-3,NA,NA,TGTGCCATCAGTGATGAGCTGGATACGCAGTATTTT,CAISDELDTQYF
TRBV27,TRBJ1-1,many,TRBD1,TGTGCCAGCAGAAACAGGGGCTCACTCGGTGAAGCTTTCTTT,CASRNRGSLGEAFF
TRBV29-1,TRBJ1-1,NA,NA,TGCAGCGTTGTCGGGTCGACAGCAATTATGAACACTGAAGCTTTCTTT,CSVVGSTAIMNTEAFF
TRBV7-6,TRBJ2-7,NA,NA,TGTGCCAGCAGCGAACTCGAGCCCCACATCTATGAGCAGTACTTC,CASSELEPHIYEQYF
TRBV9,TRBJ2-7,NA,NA,TGTGCCAGCAGCGTAGTTACAACCGACTACGAGCAGTACTTC,CASSVVTTDYEQYF
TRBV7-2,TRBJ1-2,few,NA,TGTGCCAGCAGCTTAGGCTCCAGGGAGATTGAAAAACTGTACACCTTC,CASSLGSREIEKLYTF
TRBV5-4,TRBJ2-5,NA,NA,TGTGCCAGCAGCTTTCCTCCAGAGCAAGAGACCCAGTACTTC,CASSFPPEQETQYF
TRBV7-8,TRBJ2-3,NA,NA,TGTGCCAGCAGCTTAACGAGTACGGGCCAGGGTAACGGGTATTTT,CASSLTSTGQGNGYF
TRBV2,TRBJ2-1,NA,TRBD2,TGTGCCAGCAGGTCTAGCGGCCCCACATCCTACAATGAGCAGTTCTTC,CASRSSGPTSYNEQFF
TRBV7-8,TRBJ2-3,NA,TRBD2,TGTGCCAGCAGCTTAACGGGAGGTAGCGATACGCAGTATTTT,CASSLTGGSDTQYF
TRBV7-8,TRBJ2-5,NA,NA,TGTGCCAGCAGGATACAGGGTCGGGAGACCCAGTACTTC,CASRIQGRETQYF
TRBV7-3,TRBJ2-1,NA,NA,TGTGCCAGCAGCTCCGGGATGAAGGGTGGACAGTTCTTC,CASSSGMKGGQFF
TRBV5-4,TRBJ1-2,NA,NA,TGTGCCACCAGCTCTACTGGGGATGGCTACACCTTC,CATSSTGDGYTF
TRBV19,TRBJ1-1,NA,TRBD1,TGTGCCAGTAGTATAGTATCAGGGGGGGTCACTGAAGCTTTCTTT,CASSIVSGGVTEAFF
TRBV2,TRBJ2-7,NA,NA,TGTGCCAGCAGTGATGGGGGTTTCCATGAGCAGTACTTC,CASSDGGFHEQYF
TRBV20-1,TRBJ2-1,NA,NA,TGCAGTGCTAGAGATTTTAGGGACACTGAGCAGTTCTTC,CSARDFRDTEQFF
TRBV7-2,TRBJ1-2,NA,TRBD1,TGTGCCAGCAGCTTGACAGGGGGGGTCGACTACGGGTACACCTTC,CASSLTGGVDYGYTF
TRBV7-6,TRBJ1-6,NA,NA,TGTGCCAGCGGCTTGAGTTCCTATAATTCCCCCCTCCATTTT,CASGLSSYNSPLHF